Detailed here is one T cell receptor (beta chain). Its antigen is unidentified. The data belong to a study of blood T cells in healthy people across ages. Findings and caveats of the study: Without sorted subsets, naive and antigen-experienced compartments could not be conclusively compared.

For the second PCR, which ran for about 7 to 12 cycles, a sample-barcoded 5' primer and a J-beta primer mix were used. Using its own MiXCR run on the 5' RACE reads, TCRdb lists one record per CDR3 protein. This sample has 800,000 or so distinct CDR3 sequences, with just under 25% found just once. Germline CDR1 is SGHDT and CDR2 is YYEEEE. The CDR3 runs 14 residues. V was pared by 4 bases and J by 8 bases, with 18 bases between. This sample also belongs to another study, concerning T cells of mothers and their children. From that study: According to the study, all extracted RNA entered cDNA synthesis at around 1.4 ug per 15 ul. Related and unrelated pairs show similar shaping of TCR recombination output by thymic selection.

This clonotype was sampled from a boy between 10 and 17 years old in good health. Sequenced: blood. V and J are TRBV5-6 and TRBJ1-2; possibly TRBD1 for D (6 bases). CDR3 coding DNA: TGTGCCAGCAGCCTGGGGGGCCAAGTCTCCGGCTACACCTTC. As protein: CASSLGGQVSGYTF.